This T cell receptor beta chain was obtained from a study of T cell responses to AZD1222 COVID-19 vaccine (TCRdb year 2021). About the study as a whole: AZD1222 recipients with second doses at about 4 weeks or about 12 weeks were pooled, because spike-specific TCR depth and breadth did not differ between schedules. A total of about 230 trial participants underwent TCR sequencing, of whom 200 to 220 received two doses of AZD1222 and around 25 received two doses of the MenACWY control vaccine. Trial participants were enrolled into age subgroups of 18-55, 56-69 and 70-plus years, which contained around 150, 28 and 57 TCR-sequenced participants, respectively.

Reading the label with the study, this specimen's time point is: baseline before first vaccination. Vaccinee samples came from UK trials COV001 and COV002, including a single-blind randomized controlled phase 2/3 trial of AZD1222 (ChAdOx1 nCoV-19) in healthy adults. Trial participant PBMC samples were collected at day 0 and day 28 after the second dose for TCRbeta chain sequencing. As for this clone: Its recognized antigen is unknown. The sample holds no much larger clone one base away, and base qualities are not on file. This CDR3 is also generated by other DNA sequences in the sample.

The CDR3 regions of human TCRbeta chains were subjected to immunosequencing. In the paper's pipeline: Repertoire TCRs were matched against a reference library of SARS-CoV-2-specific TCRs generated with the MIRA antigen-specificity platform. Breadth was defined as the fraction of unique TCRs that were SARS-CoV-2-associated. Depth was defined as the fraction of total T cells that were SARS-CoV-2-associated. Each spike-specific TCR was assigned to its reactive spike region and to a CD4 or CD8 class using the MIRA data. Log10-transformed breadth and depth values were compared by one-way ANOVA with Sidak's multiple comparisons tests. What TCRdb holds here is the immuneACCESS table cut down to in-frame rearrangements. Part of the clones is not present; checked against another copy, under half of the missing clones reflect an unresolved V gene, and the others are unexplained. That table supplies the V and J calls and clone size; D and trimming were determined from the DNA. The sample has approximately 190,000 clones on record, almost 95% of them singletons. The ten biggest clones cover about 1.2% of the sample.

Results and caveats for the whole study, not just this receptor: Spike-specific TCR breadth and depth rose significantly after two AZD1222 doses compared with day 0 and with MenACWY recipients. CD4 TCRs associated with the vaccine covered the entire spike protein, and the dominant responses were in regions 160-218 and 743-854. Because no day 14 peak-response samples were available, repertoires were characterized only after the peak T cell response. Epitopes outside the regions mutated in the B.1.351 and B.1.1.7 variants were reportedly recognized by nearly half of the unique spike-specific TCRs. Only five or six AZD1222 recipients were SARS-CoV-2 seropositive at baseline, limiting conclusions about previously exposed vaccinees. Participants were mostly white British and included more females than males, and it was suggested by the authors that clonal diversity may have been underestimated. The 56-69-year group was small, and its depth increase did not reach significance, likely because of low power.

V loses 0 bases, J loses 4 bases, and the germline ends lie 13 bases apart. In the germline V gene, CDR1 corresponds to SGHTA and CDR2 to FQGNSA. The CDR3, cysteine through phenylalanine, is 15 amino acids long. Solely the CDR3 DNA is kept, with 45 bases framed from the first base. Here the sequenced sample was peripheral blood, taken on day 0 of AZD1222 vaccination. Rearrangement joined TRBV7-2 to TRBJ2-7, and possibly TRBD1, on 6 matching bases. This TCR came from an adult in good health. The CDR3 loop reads CASSLASGGQYEQYF. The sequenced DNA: TGTGCCAGCAGCTTAGCGTCTGGTGGACAGTACGAGCAGTACTTC.